This T cell receptor (beta chain) was captured by sequencing in a study of blood T cell repertoires in COVID-19. Study summary: There were acute and convalescent COVID-19 samples, and they came from the United States, Italy and Spain.

TCRdb keeps only in-frame clones here, not all; method: immunoSEQ multiplex PCR. Seen here are 95,000 to 150,000 clones, around 74% observed once, and the top ten hold 5.5% to 7.5%. The CDR3 extends over 15 amino acids. With 3 bases clipped from V and 3 bases from J, the junction kept 4 bases outside the gene matches. The germline gives CDR1 MDHEN, CDR2 SYDVKM. Sequencing was performed on peripheral blood. The origin of this receptor is an older man with COVID-19, enrolled during active disease. The chain employs TRBV28 and TRBJ2-2; TRBD2 matches 7 bases. In DNA form, the CDR3 reads TGTGCCAGCAGTTTTCTTGGGAGGGACACCGGGGAGCTGTTTTTT. Amino acids: CASSFLGRDTGELFF.